The next 18 T cell receptor beta chains were all read from a single sample in a study of blood T cell repertoires in COVID-19. Sequenced by immunoSEQ multiplex PCR; TCRdb stores in-frame clones only, minus some. The sample shows 120,000 to 150,000 clones, around nine tenths of them seen only once. The sequenced material came from peripheral blood. These receptors were obtained from a woman aged 60-75 years with acute or convalescent COVID-19.

DNA of the CDR3: TGTGCCAGCAGCCCCGGGGAGGGGGGTGCGACCCAGTACTTC. It is translated as CASSPGEGGATQYF. The V and J genes are TRBV9 and TRBJ2-5; a possible D gene is TRBD2 (7 bases). Germline-derived CDR1 and CDR2 are SGDLS and YYNGEE. Trimming removed 4 bases at V and 7 bases at J, with 17 bases between. The CDR3 runs 14 residues. Full variable domain (remainder filled in from reference TRBV9 and TRBJ2-5): DSGVTQTPKHLITATGQRVTLRCSPRSGDLSVYWYQQSLDQGLQFLIQYYNGEERAKGNILERFSAQQFPDLHSELNLSSLELGDSALYFCASSPGEGGATQYFGPGTRLLVL.

This chain uses TRBV27 with TRBJ2-1, with TRBD1 matching 8 bases. The CDR3 contains 14 residues. Germline V gene lookup returns CDR1 MNHEY and CDR2 SMNVEV (reference sequence). V was clipped by 0 bases and J by 6 bases; unmatched bases: 1. The CDR3 nucleotides are TGTGCCAGCAGTTTATCGGACAGGGCCAATGAGCAGTTCTTC. Protein product: CASSLSDRANEQFF.

The chain uses TRBV5-1 and TRBJ1-4, with D possibly matching TRBD1 (6 bases). V gave up 2 bases and J gave up 8 bases, with 13 bases separating them. This CDR3 spans 14 amino acids. CDR1 SGHRS and CDR2 YFSETQ come from the germline V gene. In DNA form, the CDR3 reads TGCGCCAGCAGCTTCGGGTGGCAGGGGGAAAAACTGTTTTTT. As protein: CASSFGWQGEKLFF.

The CDR3 DNA is TGTGCCATCAGTGAGACCGGGACAGATAATTCACCCCTCCACTTT. Protein product: CAISETGTDNSPLHF. The rearrangement uses TRBV10-3 and TRBJ1-6; 7 nucleotides match TRBD1. CDR1 and CDR2 (germline): ENHRY, SYGVKD. With 2 bases clipped from V and 5 bases from J, the junction kept 3 bases outside the gene matches. This CDR3 spans 15 amino acids.

Only one count was recorded for this clone. The chain couples TRBV30 to TRBJ1-2, with 8 bases aligning to TRBD1. Per the germline V gene, CDR1 is GTSNPN and CDR2 is SVGIG (reference sequence). This CDR3 has 13 amino acids. V lost 5 bases to trimming and J lost 6 bases; unmatched junction nucleotides: 8. CDR3 in amino acids: CAWGSAGGNGYTF. As DNA, the CDR3 is TGTGCCTGGGGATCTGCAGGGGGCAATGGCTACACCTTC. Variable domain in full (rest from reference TRBV30 and TRBJ1-2): SQTIHQWPATLVQPVGSPLSLECTVEGTSNPNLYWYRQAAGRGLQLLFYSVGIGQISSEVPQNLSASRPQDRQFILSSKKLLLSDSGFYLCAWGSAGGNGYTFGSGTRLTVV.

The CDR3 nucleotides read TGTGCCACCGCGACAGGGGGCGATTGGCACACTGAAGCTTTCTTT. It yields the protein CATATGGDWHTEAFF. The chain has TRBV10-3 and TRBJ1-1; 10 bases are a match to TRBD1. With V trimmed by 10 bases and J by 3 bases, 11 bases remained unmatched. CDR1 and CDR2 (germline): ENHRY, SYGVKD. CDR3 length: 15 amino acids.

V is TRBV5-6 and J is TRBJ1-4; D call uncertain. Germline CDR1 is SGHDT and CDR2 is YYEEEE. Trimming pared 0 bases from V and 12 bases from J, leaving 12 bases between. There are 13 residues in the CDR3. CDR3: CASSLGGWRELFF. CDR3 DNA sequence: TGTGCCAGCAGCTTGGGAGGATGGAGGGAACTGTTTTTT.

This clone showed up just once. The chain carries TRBV28 and TRBJ2-2, with TRBD1 matching 7 bases. Germline assignment: CDR1 MDHEN and CDR2 SYDVKM. V shed 2 bases, J shed 1 base, and the junction held 1 base outside the gene matches. This CDR3 is 15 amino acids long. This CDR3 is CASSLGDRNTGELFF. The DNA for the CDR3 is TGTGCCAGCAGTTTAGGGGACAGGAACACCGGGGAGCTGTTTTTT.

Only one count was recorded for this clone. The chain is built from TRBV28 and TRBJ1-6, with D possibly matching TRBD1 (6 bases). CDR1 is MDHEN and CDR2 is SYDVKM in the germline V gene. The CDR3 is 16 amino acids. Trimming pared 2 bases from V and 6 bases from J, leaving 14 bases between. The DNA for the CDR3 is TGTGCCAGCAGTTTACTAGGGGGGGGGTTTAATTCACCCCTCCACTTT. Translation gives CASSLLGGGFNSPLHF.

About this clone itself: This sample also contains other DNA sequences that code for the same CDR3. The chain couples TRBV15 to TRBJ1-3; no reliable D call. V was clipped by 0 bases and J by 4 bases, with 10 bases between them. CDR3 size: 15 residues. Looked up from germline, CDR1 is LNHNV and CDR2 is YYDKDF (reference sequence). The CDR3 is CATSRDRGPGNTIYF. DNA of the CDR3: TGTGCCACCAGCAGAGACCGAGGCCCAGGAAACACCATATATTTT.

The CDR3 sequence is CASSPGQSYSPLHF. For the CDR3, the DNA is TGCGCCAGCAGCCCGGGACAGTCCTATTCACCCCTCCACTTT. The chain employs TRBV4-1 and TRBJ1-6; 7 nucleotides agree with TRBD1. The CDR3 runs 14 residues. V shed 4 bases, J shed 8 bases, and the junction held 5 bases outside the gene matches. The germline CDR1 and CDR2 sequences are MGHRA and YSYEKL.

The chain links TRBV10-3 to TRBJ1-4; D remains unclear. Per the germline V gene, CDR1 is ENHRY and CDR2 is SYGVKD. The CDR3 consists of 13 residues. V lost 8 bases and J 8 bases, leaving 15 bases between the germline ends. CDR3 DNA sequence: TGTGCCATCCGGGGTGTGGGAAGGGAAAAACTGTTTTTT. Protein product: CAIRGVGREKLFF.

The V and J genes are TRBV13 and TRBJ2-5; 7 positions match TRBD1. Germline V gene data show CDR1 as PRHDT and CDR2 as FYEKMQ (reference sequence). Trimming took 5 bases from V and 5 from J; bases not matched to a gene: 11. This CDR3 spans 15 amino acids. The CDR3 bases are TGTGCCAGCAGCCTAAACAGGGGCCTCAGGGAGACCCAGTACTTC. It yields the protein CASSLNRGLRETQYF.

The chain links TRBV3-1 (or the pseudogene TRBV3-2) to TRBJ2-2, with 7 bases lining up with TRBD1. The CDR3 spans 16 residues. CDR1 is LGHDT, CDR2 YNNKEL, per germline (reference sequence). V gave up 1 base and J gave up 7 bases; unmatched junction bases: 9. The CDR3 reads CASSQAQNRGRGELFF. The CDR3 nucleotides read TGTGCCAGCAGCCAAGCGCAAAACAGGGGACGCGGGGAGCTGTTTTTT.

The V and J genes are TRBV5-1 and TRBJ2-1, with D maybe TRBD2 (6 bases). Germline CDR1 and CDR2: SGHRS and YFSETQ. The CDR3 sequence is 15 residues long. Between the trimmed V and J ends, which lost 0 bases and 8 bases, there was a span of 15 bases. The CDR3 region has the DNA TGCGCCAGCAGCTTGGGCGGGACCGGGGTGGATGAGCAGTTCTTC. Translating it yields CASSLGGTGVDEQFF.

The V gene is TRBV6-6, the J gene TRBJ1-5, with D maybe TRBD1 (6 bases). The CDR3 has 15 amino acids. Trimming stripped 7 bases from V and 5 bases from J, with 18 bases between. Germline assignment: CDR1 MNHNY and CDR2 SVGAGI (reference sequence). The CDR3: CASIIVGHGDQPQHF. CDR3 DNA sequence: TGTGCCAGCATCATAGTGGGACATGGCGATCAGCCCCAGCATTTT.

The V call is TRBV6-5, the J call TRBJ2-1; TRBD1 matches 8 bases. This CDR3 has 15 residues. J lost 6 bases, V lost 6 bases, and 10 bases had no gene match. CDR1 is MNHEY and CDR2 is SVGAGI in the germline V gene. This chain's CDR3 is CASSRGQGGGNEQFF. The CDR3 DNA reads as TGTGCCAGCAGCCGCGGACAGGGAGGTGGCAATGAGCAGTTCTTC.

V usage is TRBV29-1 and J usage is TRBJ1-3; tentative D call: TRBD1 (5 bases). The CDR3 consists of 15 residues. With 1 base removed from V and 3 bases from J, the gap between germline ends came to 13 bases. Germline V CDR1 and CDR2: SQVTM, ANQGSEA. CDR3 region: CSVEGGRGGGNTIYF. CDR3 DNA sequence: TGCAGCGTTGAAGGGGGCCGCGGGGGTGGAAACACCATATATTTT.